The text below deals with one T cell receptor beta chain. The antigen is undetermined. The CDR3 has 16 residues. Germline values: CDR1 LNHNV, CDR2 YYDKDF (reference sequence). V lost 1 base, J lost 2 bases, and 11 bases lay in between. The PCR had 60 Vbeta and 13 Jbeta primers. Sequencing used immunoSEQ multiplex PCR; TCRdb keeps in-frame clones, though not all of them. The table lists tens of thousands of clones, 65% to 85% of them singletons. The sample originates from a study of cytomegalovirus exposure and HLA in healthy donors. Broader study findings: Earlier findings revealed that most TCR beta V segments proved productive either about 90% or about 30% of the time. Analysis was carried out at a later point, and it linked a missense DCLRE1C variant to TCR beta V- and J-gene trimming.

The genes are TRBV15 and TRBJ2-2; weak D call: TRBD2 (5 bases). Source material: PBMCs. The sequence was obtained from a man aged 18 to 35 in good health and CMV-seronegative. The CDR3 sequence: CATSRGPSGNTGELFF. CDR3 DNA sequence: TGTGCCACCAGCAGAGGTCCGTCGGGAAACACCGGGGAGCTGTTTTTT.